A selection of T cell receptor beta chains follows, all from one sample in a study of shared clonotypes between healthy human individuals. The method was immunoSEQ multiplex PCR; TCRdb's version includes in-frame clones alone and lacks a portion of them. The table has about 450,000 clones, around 80% seen once. The sequencing input was PBMCs. These receptor sequences come from a woman in her forties in good health. Some clones in this sample may be carry-over from other donors' samples. CDR3s include the opening cysteine and the closing phenylalanine or tryptophan. A D gene is named only where the DNA matches it firmly. A clone size is listed for some rows: how often the clone was seen (once, few, many), or a class if it is expanded.

clone_size	d_call	j_call	v_call	cdr3_aa	cdr3_nt
-	-	TRBJ1-4	TRBV14	CASSHEIGPGEKLFF	TGTGCCAGCAGCCACGAAATCGGACCCGGGGAAAAACTGTTTTTT
-	-	TRBJ2-5	TRBV29-1	CSVGEQETQYF	TGCAGCGTGGGGGAGCAAGAGACCCAGTACTTC
-	-	TRBJ1-4	TRBV28	CASSLAEPGEKLFF	TGTGCCAGCAGTTTAGCAGAGCCGGGTGAAAAACTGTTTTTT
-	TRBD1	TRBJ2-7	TRBV11-2	CASSADRVPFYEQYF	TGTGCCAGCAGCGCAGACAGGGTGCCTTTCTACGAGCAGTACTTC
few	-	TRBJ2-2	TRBV2	CASSDRWERVVGELFF	TGTGCCAGCAGTGATCGGTGGGAGCGGGTGGTCGGGGAGCTGTTTTTT
-	-	TRBJ2-7	TRBV19	CASSPAPGRDYEQYF	TGTGCCAGTAGTCCCGCCCCTGGACGGGACTACGAGCAGTACTTC
-	TRBD2	TRBJ2-2	TRBV5-4	CASSLGTRDTGELFF	TGTGCCAGCAGCCTCGGGACTAGGGACACCGGGGAGCTGTTTTTT
-	-	TRBJ2-6	TRBV27	CASSFRAPQGPFSGANVLTF	TGTGCCAGCAGTTTTAGGGCCCCCCAAGGGCCATTCTCTGGGGCCAACGTCCTGACTTTC
-	TRBD1	TRBJ1-2	TRBV7-8	CASSLVGRGLGGYTF	TGTGCCAGCAGCTTAGTGGGCAGGGGGCTCGGTGGCTACACCTTC
once	-	TRBJ1-5	TRBV6-6	CASSYGGAVQPQHF	TGTGCCAGCAGTTACGGGGGGGCTGTTCAGCCCCAGCATTTT
-	-	TRBJ1-2	TRBV11-1	CASSADSAFNYGYTF	TGTGCCAGCAGCGCGGACAGCGCTTTTAACTATGGCTACACCTTC
many	-	TRBJ2-1	TRBV4-3	CASSQDWGVEQFF	TGCGCCAGCAGCCAAGACTGGGGAGTGGAGCAGTTCTTC
-	-	TRBJ1-1	TRBV19	CASSRSRAEEAFF	TGTGCCAGTAGTAGGAGCCGGGCGGAGGAAGCTTTCTTT
once	-	TRBJ1-3	TRBV7-2	CASSLTTTASSGNTIYF	TGTGCCAGCAGCCTCACGACGACTGCCTCCTCTGGAAACACCATATATTTT
once	-	TRBJ2-5	TRBV2	CASKELQGSQETQYF	TGTGCCAGCAAAGAGCTACAGGGTTCCCAAGAGACCCAGTACTTC
few	-	TRBJ1-2	TRBV27	CASRGTFFGYTF	TGTGCCAGCAGGGGAACTTTCTTTGGCTACACCTTC
once	-	TRBJ2-3	TRBV29-1	CSAEGRGIGSRGTDTQYF	TGCAGCGCCGAAGGACGGGGGATCGGATCGAGGGGCACAGATACGCAGTATTTT
-	TRBD1	TRBJ1-6	TRBV2	CAREPGQGVNSPLHF	TGTGCCAGAGAGCCTGGACAGGGAGTTAACTCACCCCTCCACTTT
-	TRBD2	TRBJ2-3	TRBV5-6	CASSLVVGGLTDTQYF	TGTGCCAGCAGCTTGGTCGTGGGAGGGCTCACAGATACGCAGTATTTT
-	-	TRBJ1-5	TRBV12-2	CASRLHQPQHF	TGTGCAAGTCGCTTACATCAGCCCCAGCATTTT
many	TRBD2	TRBJ2-7	TRBV27	CASSFQGGAYEQYF	TGTGCCAGCAGTTTCCAGGGAGGGGCCTACGAGCAGTACTTC
-	TRBD1	TRBJ1-2	TRBV28	CASRDRGGRDYGYTF	TGTGCCAGCAGAGACAGGGGTGGGAGAGACTATGGCTACACCTTC
-	-	TRBJ2-7	TRBV6-5	CASSPAWTDSYEQYF	TGTGCCAGCAGCCCCGCCTGGACAGACTCCTACGAGCAGTACTTC
few	TRBD1	TRBJ1-2	TRBV7-2	CASSPQGANYGYTF	TGTGCCAGCAGCCCACAGGGGGCCAACTATGGCTACACCTTC
-	-	TRBJ1-1	TRBV7-9	CASSLGQTNTEAFF	TGTGCCAGCAGCTTAGGGCAGACAAACACTGAAGCTTTCTTT
-	-	TRBJ2-2	TRBV27	CASSLSRAGELFF	TGTGCCAGCAGTTTATCCCGGGCCGGGGAGCTGTTTTTT
-	TRBD2	TRBJ2-1	TRBV18	CASSPTSDNEQFF	TGTGCCAGCTCACCAACTAGCGACAATGAGCAGTTCTTC
-	-	TRBJ1-1	TRBV6-1	CASSTGSGGAFF	TGTGCCAGCAGTACAGGGTCCGGAGGAGCTTTCTTT